This is a list of T cell receptor beta chains from one sample in a study of PD-1 blockade in classical Hodgkin lymphoma. The table came from immunoSEQ multiplex PCR; TCRdb's copy has only in-frame clones and leaves some out. Of roughly 11,000 clones listed, more than 70% were seen once; the top ten hold about two fifths. The sample here was CD8+ T cells from blood, taken at baseline. Every receptor here comes from a human donor with classical Hodgkin lymphoma. CDR3s include the opening cysteine and the closing phenylalanine or tryptophan. The D gene is left open where the match is weak. Expanded clones get a size class; other rows say once, few or many, or leave the size out.

TRBV6-4	NA	NA	TRBJ2-2	TGTGCCAGCAGTGACGGGAACACCGGGGAGCTGTTTTTT	CASSDGNTGELFF
TRBV11-2	NA	NA	TRBJ1-1	TGTGCCAGCAGCTTGCAGTTGGGTAGGGCCACTGAAGCTTTCTTT	CASSLQLGRATEAFF
TRBV9	NA	NA	TRBJ1-2	TGTGCCAGCAGCCCCCTATCGGACAACTATGGCTACACCTTC	CASSPLSDNYGYTF
TRBV29-1	NA	NA	TRBJ2-1	TGCAGCGTTGCTCCTGGGACTGGACCGTACAATGAGCAGTTCTTC	CSVAPGTGPYNEQFF
TRBV27	NA	NA	TRBJ2-1	TGTGCCAGCAGTTTTGAGACTAGTAGCAATGAGCAGTTCTTC	CASSFETSSNEQFF
TRBV5-4	TRBD2	NA	TRBJ2-1	TGTGCCAGCAGCTTGGGTCGACTAGCGGCTTACAATGAGCAGTTCTTC	CASSLGRLAAYNEQFF
TRBV6-4	NA	NA	TRBJ1-4	TGTGCCAGCAGTGACACGGGAGAAAAACTGTTTTTT	CASSDTGEKLFF
TRBV28	TRBD1	few	TRBJ2-7	TGTGCCAGCAGTCCGGTCCGGGACAGGGTTAATGACGAGCAGTACTTC	CASSPVRDRVNDEQYF
TRBV4-3	NA	NA	TRBJ2-1	TGCGCCAGCAGCCAAGACCGCCTGGTATACAATGAGCAGTTCTTC	CASSQDRLVYNEQFF
TRBV5-1	TRBD2	NA	TRBJ2-5	TGCGCCAGCAGAACTAGCGGGTACTCGCAAGAGACCCAGTACTTC	CASRTSGYSQETQYF
TRBV10-1	NA	few	TRBJ2-7	TGCGCCAGCAGTGAGGGAAGCTCCTACGAGCAGTACTTC	CASSEGSSYEQYF
TRBV18	NA	once	TRBJ2-5	TGTGCCAGCTCACCATCTTATTTTGGGGACACGTTCAACCAAGAGACCCAGTACTTC	CASSPSYFGDTFNQETQYF
TRBV30	TRBD1	NA	TRBJ1-2	TGTGCCTGGAGTCCTCGGACAGGGGGCTATGGCTACACCTTC	CAWSPRTGGYGYTF
TRBV7-9	NA	NA	TRBJ2-1	TGTGCCAGCAGCCTTGCTTCGGATGAGCAGTTCTTC	CASSLASDEQFF
TRBV7-9	NA	NA	TRBJ2-7	TGTGCCAGCAGCTCACCGAGGGACGGAGCATACGAGCAGTACTTC	CASSSPRDGAYEQYF
TRBV4-2	NA	NA	TRBJ2-7	TGTGCCAGCAGCCGAGACATAGGAGTCTACGAGCAGTACTTC	CASSRDIGVYEQYF
TRBV5-8	TRBD1	NA	TRBJ2-5	TGTGCCAGCAGCTACCGGGACAGGGTGGCAGAGACCCAGTACTTC	CASSYRDRVAETQYF
TRBV30	NA	NA	TRBJ2-7	TGTGCCTGGAGCGACCAGTACGAGCAGTACTTC	CAWSDQYEQYF
TRBV30	TRBD1	NA	TRBJ2-7	TGTGCCTGGAGTGTACTCTGGGGACAGGGCTTCGGCGAGCAGTACTTC	CAWSVLWGQGFGEQYF
TRBV7-2	NA	NA	TRBJ2-1	TGTGCCAGCAGCCCCCTCTTGGGCTTCTACAATGAGCAGTTCTTC	CASSPLLGFYNEQFF
TRBV6-1	NA	NA	TRBJ1-2	TGTGCCAGCAGTGAAAGGTTGTCAGGGCTGCTCAACTATGGCTACACCTTC	CASSERLSGLLNYGYTF
TRBV19	NA	NA	TRBJ2-3	TGTGCCAGTAGTTTGGTCCCCACAGATACGCAGTATTTT	CASSLVPTDTQYF
TRBV10-2	TRBD2	once	TRBJ2-3	TGCGCCAGCAACAGGCTAGCGGCATACACAGATACGCAGTATTTT	CASNRLAAYTDTQYF
TRBV28	TRBD2	NA	TRBJ2-5	TGTGCCAGCAGAGAAGCGGGAAGGAGCCAAGAGACCCAGTACTTC	CASREAGRSQETQYF
TRBV7-9	NA	once	TRBJ2-6	TGTGCCAGCAGCTTAGAAATTGCTGGGGCCAACGTCCTGACTTTC	CASSLEIAGANVLTF
TRBV7-9	TRBD2	few	TRBJ2-7	TGTGCCAGCAGCGGGGAGGGACGGGCATGGGAGCAGTACTTC	CASSGEGRAWEQYF
TRBV7-9	NA	NA	TRBJ1-3	TGTGCCAGCAGCATCCTTTTGAGGGGCACCATATATTTT	CASSILLRGTIYF
TRBV5-1	TRBD2	NA	TRBJ2-7	TGCGCCAGCAGCTTGGGGGGGCTAGCGGGAGTGGCCTCCTACGAGCAGTACTTC	CASSLGGLAGVASYEQYF
TRBV25-1	NA	NA	TRBJ2-7	TGTGCCAGCAGTGAAACAGATTACGAGCAGTACTTC	CASSETDYEQYF
TRBV4-2	NA	NA	TRBJ2-2	TGTGCCAGCAGCCAAGAGGAGGGGGACATACTTTACACCGGGGAGCTGTTTTTT	CASSQEEGDILYTGELFF
TRBV6-5	TRBD1	NA	TRBJ2-1	TGTGCCAGCAGTCCGACAGGGGGCTACAATGAGCAGTTCTTC	CASSPTGGYNEQFF
TRBV27	NA	NA	TRBJ1-3	TGTGCCAGCAGTTTATCGTTCGCAGGGACTGGAAACACCATATATTTT	CASSLSFAGTGNTIYF
TRBV28	NA	NA	TRBJ1-3	TGTGCCAGCAGGGAGGAGTTCTCTGGAAACACCATATATTTT	CASREEFSGNTIYF
TRBV6-6	NA	NA	TRBJ2-2	TGTGCCAGCAGTCCTCGGGCCGCCGGGGAGCTGTTTTTT	CASSPRAAGELFF
TRBV28	NA	few	TRBJ1-1	TGTGCCAGCAGTTTCAGGCCGCGGGACACTGAAGCTTTCTTT	CASSFRPRDTEAFF
TRBV10-2	TRBD1	NA	TRBJ1-2	TGCGCCAGCAGTGTCGGACAGGGGCTTTTTAACTATGGCTACACCTTC	CASSVGQGLFNYGYTF
TRBV6-1	NA	NA	TRBJ1-1	TGTGCCAGCAGTGAAGAGGCCGAGGCGAACACTGAAGCTTTCTTT	CASSEEAEANTEAFF
TRBV11-2	NA	NA	TRBJ2-7	TGTGCCAGCAGCTTAGGCCAGGGGGGACTATTCTCCTACGAGCAGTACTTC	CASSLGQGGLFSYEQYF
TRBV5-4	TRBD2	NA	TRBJ2-7	TGTGCCACTAGTGGCGGGGGTTACGAGCAGTACTTC	CATSGGGYEQYF
TRBV6-6	TRBD2	NA	TRBJ2-5	TGTGCCAGCAGACAGGGACTAGAGGTGACCCAGTACTTC	CASRQGLEVTQYF
TRBV4-1	TRBD2	NA	TRBJ2-7	TGCGCCAGCAGCCAAGAGGGCGGGAGAAACTACGAGCAGTACTTC	CASSQEGGRNYEQYF
TRBV7-9	TRBD1	NA	TRBJ2-2	TGTGCCAGCAGCGCAACAGGGGCGGCCGGGGAGCTGTTTTTT	CASSATGAAGELFF
TRBV4-3	TRBD2	NA	TRBJ2-1	TGCGCCAGCAGCCAAGATCAGGGGACTAGCAGCAATGAGCAGTTCTTC	CASSQDQGTSSNEQFF
TRBV19	NA	NA	TRBJ2-1	TGTGCCAGTAGTATACTTTTCCTAGCGTTAGGCAATGAGCAGTTCTTC	CASSILFLALGNEQFF
TRBV10-2	TRBD1	once	TRBJ1-1	TGCGCCAGCAGTGAGAGGGGACAGGCTGTTGAAGCTTTCTTT	CASSERGQAVEAFF
TRBV5-1	NA	NA	TRBJ1-1	TGCGCCAGCAGCTTGGAGGGGGGCGACACTGAAGCTTTCTTT	CASSLEGGDTEAFF
TRBV6-5	NA	once	TRBJ1-3	TGTGCCAGCAGTTACTCGCCCAGGAATCCTGGAAACACCATATATTTT	CASSYSPRNPGNTIYF
TRBV12-5	TRBD1	NA	TRBJ2-5	TGTGCTAGTGGTTTGCCGCTCGGGACAGCCAGGGAGACCCAGTACTTC	CASGLPLGTARETQYF
TRBV2	NA	NA	TRBJ2-7	TGTGCCAGCAGTACCACTAAATACGAGCAGTACTTC	CASSTTKYEQYF
TRBV7-2	TRBD2	NA	TRBJ2-5	TGTGCCAGCAGCTTACTAGCGGGTCAAGAGACCCAGTACTTC	CASSLLAGQETQYF
TRBV6-5	NA	NA	TRBJ1-1	TGTGCCAGAACCCCGGTTTTCTTT	CARTPVFF
TRBV11-2	NA	NA	TRBJ1-1	TGTGCCAGCAGCTTACAAGGTATGGGGTGGACTAACACTGAAGCTTTCTTT	CASSLQGMGWTNTEAFF
TRBV15	NA	NA	TRBJ1-5	TGTGCCACCAGCAGAGATCCCCAGGAGTATCAGCCCCAGCATTTT	CATSRDPQEYQPQHF
TRBV2	NA	once	TRBJ1-1	TGTGCCAGCAGTGACCCCACTGAAGCTTTCTTT	CASSDPTEAFF
TRBV7-9	NA	medium-sized	TRBJ1-2	TGTGCCAGCAGCTTAGCGGCGACTGAGGGTGGCTACACCTTC	CASSLAATEGGYTF
TRBV27	TRBD1	NA	TRBJ1-2	TGTGCCAGCAGATATGGGACAGGGGGAAGCTATGGCTACACCTTC	CASRYGTGGSYGYTF
TRBV7-9	NA	NA	TRBJ2-7	TGTGCCAGCAGCTCCGGGGCTTCCTACGAGCAGTACTTC	CASSSGASYEQYF
TRBV10-2	NA	NA	TRBJ2-7	TGCGCCAGCACCGACTCGGGCGAGCAGTACTTC	CASTDSGEQYF
TRBV4-1	NA	NA	TRBJ2-1	TGCGCCAGCAGCCAAGTCGAGGCTAGCAGCTCCTACAATGAGCAGTTCTTC	CASSQVEASSSYNEQFF
TRBV5-1	NA	few	TRBJ1-2	TGCGCCAGCAGCCTGGAATCGGGGCCCGACACCTTC	CASSLESGPDTF